The 21 T cell receptor beta chains reported below all come from one sample, sequenced in a study of early T cells in non-severe SARS-CoV-2 infection. One entry per CDR3 protein, called by TCRdb with MiXCR from the 5' RACE reads. The data contain fewer than 65,000 distinct CDR3 sequences, roughly 8.7% of them singletons. The sample was whole blood, taken at baseline. The receptors shown here come from an adult who was a healthcare worker with PCR-confirmed SARS-CoV-2 infection or an uninfected control (not recorded which).

The chain joins TRBV27 to TRBJ1-5; maybe TRBD1 (6 bases). Trimming removed 5 bases from V and 5 bases from J, with 10 bases in between. Looked up from germline, CDR1 is MNHEY and CDR2 is SMNVEV (reference sequence). The CDR3 is 13 residues long. Written as DNA, the CDR3 is TGTGCCAGCAGTACAGGGTTTTATCAGCCCCAGCATTTT. Encoded protein: CASSTGFYQPQHF.

The table lists this clonotype with a few counts. A much larger clone sits a single nucleotide away, making a read error possible. The V gene is TRBV29-1, the J gene TRBJ2-2; 12 bases align to TRBD1. The CDR3 covers 14 residues. Looked up from germline, CDR1 is SQVTM and CDR2 is ANQGSEA. CDR3 DNA sequence: TGCGGCGCCTACGGGACAGGGGGCTCCGGGGAGCTGTTTTTT. It codes for CGAYGTGGSGELFF.

This clonotype was detected ten times or more. This chain connects TRBV7-8 to TRBJ2-7; no reliable D call. V gave up 3 bases and J gave up 4 bases, with 10 bases separating them. The germline V gene encodes CDR1 SGHVS and CDR2 FQNEAQ. The CDR3 extends over 13 amino acids. CDR3 protein: CASSFVIGYEQYF. DNA for the CDR3: TGTGCCAGCAGCTTCGTCATCGGGTACGAGCAGTACTTC.

This clonotype was observed many times. The V gene is TRBV6-6, the J gene TRBJ2-1; TRBD1 aligns across 7 bases. Trimming removed 2 bases from V and 12 bases from J; junction bases left unmatched: 7. The CDR3 covers 13 residues. CDR1 is MNHNY, CDR2 SVGAGI, per germline (reference sequence). CDR3 nucleotides: TGTGCCAGCAGTTACAGCCAGGACAGGTCGCAGTTCTTC. Protein sequence: CASSYSQDRSQFF.

A few counts support this clonotype. The J gene is TRBJ2-7, the V gene TRBV7-3; D perhaps matches TRBD2 (5 bases). V lost 3 bases, J lost 7 bases, and 13 bases lay in between. This CDR3 is 13 amino acids long. Germline V CDR1 and CDR2: SGHTA, FQGTGA. CDR3 sequence reads: CASSFSSTGEQYF. The CDR3 DNA reads TGTGCCAGCAGCTTTTCCTCCACGGGGGAGCAGTACTTC.

The chain is built from TRBV5-1 and TRBJ2-4; D tentatively fits TRBD1 or TRBD2 (5 bases each). The CDR3 spans 15 residues. CDR1 is SGHRS and CDR2 is YFSETQ in the germline V gene. Trimming took off 3 bases at V and 4 bases at J, with 14 bases between the two ends. The CDR3 region is CASSSLGTQKNIQYF. CDR3 coding DNA: TGCGCCAGCAGCTCGTTAGGGACCCAGAAAAACATTCAGTACTTC.

J is TRBJ2-7 and V is TRBV7-9, with D perhaps matching TRBD2 (5 bases). V gave up 9 bases and J gave up 0 bases, with 15 bases separating them. This CDR3 is built from 14 residues. From germline, CDR1 is SEHNR and CDR2 FQNEAQ (reference sequence). The CDR3 DNA is TGTGCCAGAGCTCCAGCGGTAACCTCCTACGAGCAGTACTTC. Protein sequence: CARAPAVTSYEQYF.

This rearrangement joins TRBV9 to TRBJ2-2; no clear D gene. V was cut by 4 bases and J by 2 bases, with 6 bases left in between. The CDR3 sequence is 13 residues long. Germline V gene lookup returns CDR1 SGDLS and CDR2 YYNGEE. CDR3 in amino acids: CASSPDNTGELFF. The CDR3 bases are TGTGCCAGCAGCCCAGACAACACCGGGGAGCTGTTTTTT.

V and J are TRBV27 and TRBJ2-7; 7 bases agree with TRBD1. V was clipped by 2 bases and J by 0 bases; unmatched bases: 4. From germline, CDR1 is MNHEY and CDR2 SMNVEV (reference sequence). This CDR3 comprises 15 residues. The CDR3 protein is CASSLRGPSSYEQYF. The CDR3 coding sequence is TGTGCCAGCAGTTTAAGGGGGCCTAGCTCCTACGAGCAGTACTTC.

This chain uses TRBV19 with TRBJ2-5, with D perhaps TRBD1 or TRBD2 (5 bases each). V lost 3 bases, J lost 0 bases, and 11 bases lay in between. Germline V lookup: CDR1 LNHDA, CDR2 SQIVND (reference sequence). The CDR3 is 15 amino acids. CDR3 DNA sequence: TGTGCCAGTAGTATTCGGGGACGGAACCAAGAGACCCAGTACTTC. Encoded protein: CASSIRGRNQETQYF.

This chain uses TRBV18 with TRBJ1-1, with no clear D. Germline CDR1 is KGHSH and CDR2 is LQKENI. V was shortened by 6 bases and J by 2 bases, with 4 bases between the two germline ends. This CDR3 has 11 residues. CDR3 sequence: CASSPNTEAFF. The CDR3 DNA reads TGTGCCAGCTCCCCCAACACTGAAGCTTTCTTT.

The V and J genes are TRBV2 and TRBJ2-7, with 7 positions matching TRBD1. CDR1 and CDR2 from the germline V gene are SNHLY and FYNNEI. V trimming: 5 bases; J trimming: 0 bases; junction bases outside the gene matches: 4. The CDR3 is 14 amino acids. The CDR3 DNA follows: TGTGCCAGCAGTTCGCAGGGGGTCTCCTACGAGCAGTACTTC. Translated, it gives CASSSQGVSYEQYF.

The chain employs TRBV11-2 and TRBJ1-1; D might be TRBD1 (5 bases). The CDR3 consists of 16 residues. Per the germline V gene, CDR1 is SGHAT and CDR2 is FQNNGV. V lost 5 bases and J lost 0, with 16 bases in between. CDR3 residues: CASSRVEGRLNTEAFF. The CDR3 region has the DNA TGTGCCAGCAGCCGAGTAGAGGGACGCTTGAACACTGAAGCTTTCTTT.

This clonotype was seen only a few times. The chain uses TRBV5-5 and TRBJ1-1, with TRBD1 as a possible D gene (5 bases). The length of the CDR3 is 14 residues. CDR1 is SGHKS and CDR2 is YYEKEE in the germline V gene (reference sequence). V lost 4 bases to trimming and J lost 2 bases, with 12 bases between them. CDR3 region: CASSATAVNTEAFF. DNA of the CDR3: TGTGCCAGCAGCGCGACAGCCGTAAACACTGAAGCTTTCTTT.

This clonotype showed up many times. The chain combines TRBV29-1 with TRBJ1-1; 7 bases align to TRBD1. The CDR3 covers 13 residues. Trimming took 7 bases from V and 5 from J; bases not matched to a gene: 10. CDR1 SQVTM and CDR2 ANQGSEA come from the germline V gene. CDR3 sequence (DNA): TGCAGCGCCCAGGGACAGCCAGATACTGAAGCTTTCTTT. It codes for CSAQGQPDTEAFF.

The table lists this clonotype with a few counts. This chain uses TRBV6-4 with TRBJ1-5; no firm D call. Trimming shortened V by 7 bases and J by 5 bases, and 6 bases separated the two germline ends. CDR1 MRHNA and CDR2 SNTAGT come from the germline V gene. The CDR3 is 11 residues long. CDR3 nucleotide sequence: TGTGCCAGCAAACCTTATCAGCCCCAGCATTTT. It codes for CASKPYQPQHF.

CDR3 in amino acids: CSARDRRLAPYEQYF. The CDR3 DNA sequence: TGCAGTGCTAGAGATAGAAGACTAGCGCCCTACGAGCAGTACTTC. This chain links TRBV20-1 with TRBJ2-7; 8 bases align to TRBD2. This CDR3 contains 15 residues. V dropped 0 bases and J dropped 2; count of bases not matched to a gene: 6. Germline V gene lookup returns CDR1 DFQATT and CDR2 SNEGSKA (reference sequence).

This clonotype was seen at least ten times. This sequence joins TRBV19 and TRBJ1-5; D is uncertain. Germline V gene sequence: CDR1 LNHDA, CDR2 SQIVND (reference sequence). CDR3 length: 12 residues. V gave up 4 bases and J gave up 6 bases, with 7 bases separating them. CDR3 sequence (DNA): TGTGCCAGTAGTACATTGTCTCAGCCCCAGCATTTT. It codes for CASSTLSQPQHF.

The J gene is TRBJ2-5, the V gene TRBV7-3; D possibly uses TRBD1 or TRBD2 (5 bases each). V lost 3 bases and J lost 4, with 9 bases in between. The CDR3 is 13 amino acids. Per the germline V gene, CDR1 is SGHTA and CDR2 is FQGTGA. The CDR3 DNA is TGTGCCAGCAGCTTTAGGGGAGCAGAGACCCAGTACTTC. Translated: CASSFRGAETQYF.

This clonotype was observed a few times. The chain recombines TRBV20-1 with TRBJ2-3; D possibly corresponds to TRBD2 (6 bases). The CDR3 has 14 amino acids. The V end lost 3 bases, the J end lost 6 bases, and 16 bases lay between the germline ends. The germline V gene has CDR1 DFQATT and CDR2 SNEGSKA (reference sequence). This CDR3 reads CSASYIRRGDTQYF. The CDR3 DNA reads as TGCAGTGCTAGTTATATACGCCGGGGGGATACGCAGTATTTT.

The chain carries TRBV6-5 and TRBJ2-5; D gene unclear. Germline V gene lookup returns CDR1 MNHEY and CDR2 SVGAGI. The CDR3 is made up of 14 amino acids. V was clipped by 0 bases and J by 1 base, with 6 bases between them. The CDR3 protein is CASSYSAIQETQYF. Written as DNA, the CDR3 is TGTGCCAGCAGTTACTCGGCAATCCAAGAGACCCAGTACTTC.